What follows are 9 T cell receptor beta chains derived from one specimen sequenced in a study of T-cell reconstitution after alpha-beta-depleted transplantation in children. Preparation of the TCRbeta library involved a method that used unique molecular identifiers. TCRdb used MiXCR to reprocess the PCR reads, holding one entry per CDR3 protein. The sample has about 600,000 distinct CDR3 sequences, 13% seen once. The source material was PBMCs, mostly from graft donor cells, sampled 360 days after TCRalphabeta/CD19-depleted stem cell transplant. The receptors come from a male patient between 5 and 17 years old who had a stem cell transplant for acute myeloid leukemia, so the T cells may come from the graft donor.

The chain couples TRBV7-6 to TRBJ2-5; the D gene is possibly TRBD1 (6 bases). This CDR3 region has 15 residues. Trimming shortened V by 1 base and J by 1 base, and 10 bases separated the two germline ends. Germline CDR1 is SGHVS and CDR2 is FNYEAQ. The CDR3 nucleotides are TGTGCCAGCAGCTTAGGAGGGGACACCCAAGAGACCCAGTACTTC. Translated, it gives CASSLGGDTQETQYF.

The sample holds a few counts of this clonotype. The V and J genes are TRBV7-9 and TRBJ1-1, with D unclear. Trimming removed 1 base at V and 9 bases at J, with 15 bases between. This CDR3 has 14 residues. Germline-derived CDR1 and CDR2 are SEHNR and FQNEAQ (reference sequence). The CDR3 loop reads CASSLGGSPAQAFF. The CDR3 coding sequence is TGTGCCAGCAGCTTAGGGGGTAGTCCCGCCCAAGCTTTCTTT.

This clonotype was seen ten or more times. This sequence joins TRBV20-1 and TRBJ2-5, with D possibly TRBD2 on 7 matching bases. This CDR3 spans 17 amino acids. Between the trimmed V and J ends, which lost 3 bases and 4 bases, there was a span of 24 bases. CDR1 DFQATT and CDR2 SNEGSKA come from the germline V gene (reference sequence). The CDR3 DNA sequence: TGCAGTGCTAGCCCCCAAGGGGGGGCGAGCGTAGGAGAGACCCAGTACTTC. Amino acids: CSASPQGGASVGETQYF.

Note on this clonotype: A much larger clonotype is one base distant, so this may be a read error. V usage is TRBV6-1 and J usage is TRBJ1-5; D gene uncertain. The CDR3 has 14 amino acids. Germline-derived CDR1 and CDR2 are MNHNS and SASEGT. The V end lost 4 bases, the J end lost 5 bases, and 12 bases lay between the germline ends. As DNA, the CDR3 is TGTGCCAGCAGTGGACGGGCGAGAGATCAGCCCCAGCATTTT. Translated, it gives CASSGRARDQPQHF.

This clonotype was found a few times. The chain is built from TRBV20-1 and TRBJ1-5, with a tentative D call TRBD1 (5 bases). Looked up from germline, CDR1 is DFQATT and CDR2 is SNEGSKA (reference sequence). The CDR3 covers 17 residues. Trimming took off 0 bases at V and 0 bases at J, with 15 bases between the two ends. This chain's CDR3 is CSARDTQGVGSNQPQHF. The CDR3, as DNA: TGCAGTGCTAGAGATACCCAGGGCGTCGGTAGCAATCAGCCCCAGCATTTT.

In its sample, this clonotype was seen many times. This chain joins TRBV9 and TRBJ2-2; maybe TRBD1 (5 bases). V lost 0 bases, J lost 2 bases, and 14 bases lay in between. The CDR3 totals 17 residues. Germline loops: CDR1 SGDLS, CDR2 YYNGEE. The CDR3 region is CASSVASGHRNTGELFF. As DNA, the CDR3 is TGTGCCAGCAGCGTAGCTTCAGGGCATAGAAACACCGGGGAGCTGTTTTTT.

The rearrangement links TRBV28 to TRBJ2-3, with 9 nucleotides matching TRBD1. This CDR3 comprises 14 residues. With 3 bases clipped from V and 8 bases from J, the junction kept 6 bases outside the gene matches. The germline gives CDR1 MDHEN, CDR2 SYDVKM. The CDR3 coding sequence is TGTGCCAGCAGTTTTTGGGACAGGGTTGCTACGCAGTATTTT. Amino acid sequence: CASSFWDRVATQYF.

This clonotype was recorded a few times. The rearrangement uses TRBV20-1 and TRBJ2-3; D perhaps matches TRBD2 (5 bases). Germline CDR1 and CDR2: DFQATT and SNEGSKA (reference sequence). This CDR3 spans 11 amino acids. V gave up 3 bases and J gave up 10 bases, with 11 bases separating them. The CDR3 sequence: CSARAGEPQYF. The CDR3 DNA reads TGCAGTGCTAGGGCCGGGGAACCGCAGTATTTT.

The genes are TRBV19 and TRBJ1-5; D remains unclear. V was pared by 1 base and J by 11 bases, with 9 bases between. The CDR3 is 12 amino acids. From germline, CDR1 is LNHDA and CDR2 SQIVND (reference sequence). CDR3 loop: CASSIGLGSQHF. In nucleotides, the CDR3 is TGTGCCAGTAGTATAGGTCTCGGGTCCCAGCATTTT.